This TCR beta chain was recorded in a study of blood T cell repertoires in COVID-19. Deletions cut 5 bases from V and 0 bases from J, with 12 bases between. Germline CDR1 and CDR2: LNHNV and YYDKDF (reference sequence). The CDR3 has 15 residues. This clone was seen just once. Clones were sequenced by immunoSEQ multiplex PCR, and TCRdb holds only the in-frame ones, with some missing. Counted here are 150,000 to 200,000 clones, over 80% occurring once; the ten biggest clones make up roughly 5%. A PCR-confirmed or clinician-diagnosed COVID-19 case had contacted exposed participants within 2 weeks of entry.

What was sequenced was PBMCs or T cells enriched from blood (not recorded which). This rearrangement joins TRBV15 to TRBJ2-3; TRBD1 is a possible D gene (5 bases). The TCR was taken from a man between 65 and 85 years old who had been exposed to COVID-19. The chain's CDR3 is CATSPDKGSTDTQYF. Written as DNA, the CDR3 is TGTGCCACCAGCCCCGATAAGGGGAGCACAGATACGCAGTATTTT.